The table lists the clone carrying this T cell receptor beta chain with a count of one. What it recognizes is unknown. CD8 cells classed as naive were CD45RO-negative and positively selected for CCR7, excluding terminally differentiated effector memory CD45RA+ cells. This sample is part of a study of shared clonotypes between healthy human individuals. For each subset, genomic DNA was distributed in equal portions over several immunoSEQ plates. Libraries were prepared by immunoSEQ multiplex PCR; TCRdb keeps only in-frame clonotypes and omits some of them. Of more than 2 million clones listed, about 93% are singletons. This CDR3 spans 13 amino acids. Germline loops: CDR1 SGHRS, CDR2 YFSETQ. Trimming stripped 3 bases from V and 3 bases from J, with 10 bases between. General study results and limits: In the sorted subsets, rarefaction showed sequencing was incomplete despite large depth. An effect of sequencing depth on clonotype sharing among donors was expected. Naive CD4 clonotypes overlapped across a few donors at around 4.7%.

This chain links TRBV5-1 with TRBJ2-7, with D possibly TRBD1 on 6 matching bases. The sequence derives from a man younger than 35 in good health. Some clones in this sample may be carry-over from other donors' samples. Material: naive CD8+ T cells from PBMCs. The CDR3 nucleotides are TGCGCCAGCAGCTGGGACAATCGCTACGAGCAGTACTTC. The encoded protein is CASSWDNRYEQYF.